This TCR beta chain comes out of a study of blood T cells in healthy people across ages. Findings and caveats of the study: Aged donors had fewer naive CD4+ cells and lower diversity than long-lived donors.

Donors each provided around 10 milliliters of peripheral blood. PCR was performed a second time for roughly 7 to 12 cycles using a sample-barcoded 5' primer and a J-beta primer mix. The yield of each sample was at least 2.5 million CDR3-containing paired-end reads. TCRdb passed the 5' RACE reads through MiXCR, listing each CDR3 protein once. Of around 520,000 distinct CDR3 sequences listed, about 28% were seen once; the top ten hold over 3.5%. Note on this clonotype: What it recognizes is unknown.

V lost 6 bases to trimming and J lost 6 bases; unmatched junction nucleotides: 3. The V gene's germline CDR1 is SQVTM and CDR2 ANQGSEA. The CDR3 is made up of 13 amino acids. The same sample was also studied in work on T cells of mothers and their children. From that report: All donors were healthy and Caucasian; they were a few mothers and their six children.

This TCR came from a boy younger than 10 in good health. The sequencing sample was made of blood. V is TRBV29-1 and J is TRBJ1-6; 9 bases match TRBD1. CDR3 amino acids: CSVGQGGNSPLHF. DNA of the CDR3: TGCAGCGTGGGACAGGGAGGTAATTCACCCCTCCACTTT.